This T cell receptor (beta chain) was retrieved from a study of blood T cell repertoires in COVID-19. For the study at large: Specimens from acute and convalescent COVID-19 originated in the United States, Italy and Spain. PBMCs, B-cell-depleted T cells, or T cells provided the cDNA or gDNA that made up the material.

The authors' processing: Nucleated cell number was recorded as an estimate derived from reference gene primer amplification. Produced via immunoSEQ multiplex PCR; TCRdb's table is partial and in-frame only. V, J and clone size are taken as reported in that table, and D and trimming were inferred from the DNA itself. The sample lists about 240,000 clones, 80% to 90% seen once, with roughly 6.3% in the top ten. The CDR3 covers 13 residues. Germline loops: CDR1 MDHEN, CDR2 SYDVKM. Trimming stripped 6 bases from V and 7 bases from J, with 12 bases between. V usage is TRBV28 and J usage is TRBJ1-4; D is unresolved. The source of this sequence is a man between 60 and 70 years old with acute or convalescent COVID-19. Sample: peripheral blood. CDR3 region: CASRPNGGEKLFF. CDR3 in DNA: TGTGCCAGCAGGCCCAATGGCGGTGAAAAACTGTTTTTT.